This T cell receptor (beta chain) was captured by sequencing in a study of T-cell reconstitution after alpha-beta-depleted transplantation in children. This clonotype occurred a few times. Researchers prepared the TCRbeta library using unique molecular identifiers, the study reports. TCRdb used MiXCR to reprocess the PCR reads, holding one entry per CDR3 protein. The sample consists of hundreds of thousands of distinct CDR3 sequences, around 18% of them appearing once. The CDR3 totals 14 residues. Germline V gives CDR1 ENHRY, CDR2 SYGVKD. Between the trimmed V and J ends, which lost 1 base and 4 bases, there was a span of 8 bases.

The sample was PBMCs from the stem cell graft donor, taken from the stem cell graft. The chain couples TRBV10-3 to TRBJ2-1; D not certain. The TCR originated in a human donor who donated a stem cell graft to a child with acute lymphoblastic leukemia. The CDR3 bases are TGTGCCATCAGTGAGTATGAACGATACAATGAGCAGTTCTTC. This encodes CAISEYERYNEQFF.